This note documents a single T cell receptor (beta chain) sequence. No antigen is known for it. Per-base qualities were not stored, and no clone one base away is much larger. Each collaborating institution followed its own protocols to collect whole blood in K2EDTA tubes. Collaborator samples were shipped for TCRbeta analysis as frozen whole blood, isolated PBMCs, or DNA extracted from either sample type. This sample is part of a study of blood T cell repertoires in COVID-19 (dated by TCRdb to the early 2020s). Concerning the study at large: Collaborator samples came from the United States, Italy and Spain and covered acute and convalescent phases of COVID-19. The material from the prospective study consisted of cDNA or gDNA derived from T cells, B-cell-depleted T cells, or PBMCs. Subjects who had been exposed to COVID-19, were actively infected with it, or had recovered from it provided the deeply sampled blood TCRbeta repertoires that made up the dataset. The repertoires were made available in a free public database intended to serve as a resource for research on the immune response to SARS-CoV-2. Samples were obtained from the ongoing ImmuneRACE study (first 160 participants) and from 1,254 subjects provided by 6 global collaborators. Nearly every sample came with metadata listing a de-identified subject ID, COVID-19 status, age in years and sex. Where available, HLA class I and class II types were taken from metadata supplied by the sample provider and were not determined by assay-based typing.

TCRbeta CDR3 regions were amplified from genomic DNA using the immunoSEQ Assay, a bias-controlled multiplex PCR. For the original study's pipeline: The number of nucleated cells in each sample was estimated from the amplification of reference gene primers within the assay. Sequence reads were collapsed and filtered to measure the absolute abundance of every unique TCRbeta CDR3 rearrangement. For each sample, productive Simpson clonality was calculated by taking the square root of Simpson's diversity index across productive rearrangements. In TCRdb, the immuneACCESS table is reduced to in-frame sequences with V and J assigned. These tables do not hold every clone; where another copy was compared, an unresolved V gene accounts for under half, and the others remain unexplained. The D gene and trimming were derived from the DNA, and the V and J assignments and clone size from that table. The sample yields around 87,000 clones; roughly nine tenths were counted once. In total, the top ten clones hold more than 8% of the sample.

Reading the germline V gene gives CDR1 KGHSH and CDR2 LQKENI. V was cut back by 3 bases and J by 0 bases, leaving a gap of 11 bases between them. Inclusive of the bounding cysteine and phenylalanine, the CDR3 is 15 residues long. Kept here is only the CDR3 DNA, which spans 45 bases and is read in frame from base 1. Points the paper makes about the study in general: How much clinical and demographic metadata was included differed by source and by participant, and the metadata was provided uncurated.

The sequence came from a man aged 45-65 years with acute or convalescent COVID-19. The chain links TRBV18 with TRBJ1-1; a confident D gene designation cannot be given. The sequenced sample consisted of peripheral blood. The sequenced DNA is TGTGCCAGCTCACCTCTTAGAGCATTGAACACTGAAGCTTTCTTT. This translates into CASSPLRALNTEAFF.